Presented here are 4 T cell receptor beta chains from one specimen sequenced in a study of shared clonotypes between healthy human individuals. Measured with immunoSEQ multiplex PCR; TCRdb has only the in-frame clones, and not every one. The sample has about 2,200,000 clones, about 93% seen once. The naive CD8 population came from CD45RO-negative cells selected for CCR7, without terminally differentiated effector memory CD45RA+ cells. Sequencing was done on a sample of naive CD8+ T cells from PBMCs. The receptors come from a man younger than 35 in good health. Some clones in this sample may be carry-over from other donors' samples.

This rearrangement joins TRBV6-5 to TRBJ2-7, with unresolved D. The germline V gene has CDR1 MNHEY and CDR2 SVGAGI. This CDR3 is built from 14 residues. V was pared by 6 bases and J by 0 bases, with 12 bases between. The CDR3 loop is CASSHGRYSYEQYF. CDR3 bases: TGTGCCAGCAGCCACGGGCGGTACTCCTACGAGCAGTACTTC.

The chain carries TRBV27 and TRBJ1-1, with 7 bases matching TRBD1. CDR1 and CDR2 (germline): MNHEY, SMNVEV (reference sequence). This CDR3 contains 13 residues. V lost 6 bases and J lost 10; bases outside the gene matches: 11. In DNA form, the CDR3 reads TGTGCCAGCAGCCCCAGGGGACAGCAAATAGCTTTCTTT. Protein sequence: CASSPRGQQIAFF.

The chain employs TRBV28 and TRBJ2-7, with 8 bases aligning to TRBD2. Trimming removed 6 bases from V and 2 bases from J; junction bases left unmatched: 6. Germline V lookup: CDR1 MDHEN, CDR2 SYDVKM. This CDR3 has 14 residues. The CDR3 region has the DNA TGTGCCAGCAGCCGGGGGGGACAAGCCTACGAGCAGTACTTC. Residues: CASSRGGQAYEQYF.

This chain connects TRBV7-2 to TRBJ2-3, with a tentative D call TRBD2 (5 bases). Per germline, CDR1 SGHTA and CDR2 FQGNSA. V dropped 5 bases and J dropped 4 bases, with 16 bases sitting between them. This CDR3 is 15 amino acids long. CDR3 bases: TGTGCCAGCAGCCCAGGACCCTACGGGGCAGATACGCAGTATTTT. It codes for CASSPGPYGADTQYF.